The clone carrying this T cell receptor (beta chain) was counted a single time. Its antigen is undetermined. Libraries were prepared by immunoSEQ multiplex PCR; TCRdb keeps only in-frame clonotypes and omits some of them. The table has around 110,000 clones, roughly 92% seen once. Trimming shortened V by 4 bases and J by 8 bases, and 9 bases separated the two germline ends. The CDR3 has 11 amino acids. Germline lookup yields CDR1 SGDLS and CDR2 YYNGEE. The sample originates from a study of T cell responses to AZD1222 COVID-19 vaccine. Notes on the study in general: Reportedly, nearly half of unique spike TCRs recognized epitopes outside B.1.351/B.1.1.7 mutations.

This TCR was sampled from an adult who received the AZD1222 COVID-19 vaccine. V is TRBV9 and J is TRBJ1-2; D is unresolved. The sample in question was peripheral blood, obtained 28 days after the second AZD1222 dose. The CDR3, as DNA: TGTGCCAGCAGCAACTGGAAGGGCTACACCTTC. The encoded protein is CASSNWKGYTF.